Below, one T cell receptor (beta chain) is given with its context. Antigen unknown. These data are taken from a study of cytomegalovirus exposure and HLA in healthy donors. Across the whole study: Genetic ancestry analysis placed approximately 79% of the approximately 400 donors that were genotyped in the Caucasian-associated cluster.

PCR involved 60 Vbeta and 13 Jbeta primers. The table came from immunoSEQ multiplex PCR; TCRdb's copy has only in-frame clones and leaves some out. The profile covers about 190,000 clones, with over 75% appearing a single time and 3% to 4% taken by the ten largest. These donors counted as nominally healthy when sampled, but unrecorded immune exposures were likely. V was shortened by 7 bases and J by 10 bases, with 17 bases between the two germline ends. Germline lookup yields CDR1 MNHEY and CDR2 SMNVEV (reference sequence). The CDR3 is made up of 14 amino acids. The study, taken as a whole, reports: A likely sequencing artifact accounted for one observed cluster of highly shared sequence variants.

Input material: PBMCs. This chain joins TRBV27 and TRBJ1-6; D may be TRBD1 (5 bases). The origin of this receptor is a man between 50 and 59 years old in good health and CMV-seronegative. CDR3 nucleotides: TGTGCCAGCAACCTTGGGGGAGGAGGGTCACCCCTCCACTTT. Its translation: CASNLGGGGSPLHF.